The clone carrying this TCR beta chain has more than one count but fewer than ten. V was cut by 6 bases and J by 5 bases, with 14 bases left in between. CDR1 SGHTA and CDR2 FQGTGA come from the germline V gene. CDR3 length: 13 residues. This specimen comes from a study of chronic HIV infection and antiretroviral therapy. TCRdb independently ran MiXCR on the 5' RACE reads; one entry per CDR3 protein. The table records some 43,000 distinct CDR3 sequences, approximately 19% of them present only once. The V and J genes are TRBV7-3 and TRBJ2-7; a weak D match, TRBD1 (5 bases). Sequencing was carried out using peripheral blood. The sequence derives from an adult who had HIV and had not received antiretroviral therapy, or was an uninfected healthy control (not recorded which). Here the CDR3 DNA reads TGTGCCAGCAGTTTAGATCACAGGAACGAGCAGTACTTC. Residues: CASSLDHRNEQYF.